This entry concerns a single TCR beta chain. Through a sample-barcoded 5' primer and a J-beta primer mix, a second PCR was run for about 6 to 11 cycles. Each TCR beta cDNA got a 12-nucleotide random molecular identifier. TCRdb processed the 5' RACE reads anew with MiXCR; each CDR3 protein has one entry. The data show fewer than 2,000,000 distinct CDR3 sequences, with roughly two fifths seen just once and roughly 23% held by the top ten. The entry originates in a study of blood T cells in healthy people across ages. CDR3 length: 15 amino acids. Germline V gene data show CDR1 as DFQATT and CDR2 as SNEGSKA (reference sequence). V was shortened by 1 base and J by 0 bases, with 12 bases between the two germline ends. Total RNA was isolated from each sample in quantities of at least 6 micrograms.

The J gene is TRBJ2-5, the V gene TRBV20-1; D not certain. Material for sequencing was blood. This TCR was recovered from a human donor in good health. The CDR3 DNA follows: TGCAGTGCTAGAGTACTAACACGCGACCAAGAGACCCAGTACTTC. It encodes CSARVLTRDQETQYF.